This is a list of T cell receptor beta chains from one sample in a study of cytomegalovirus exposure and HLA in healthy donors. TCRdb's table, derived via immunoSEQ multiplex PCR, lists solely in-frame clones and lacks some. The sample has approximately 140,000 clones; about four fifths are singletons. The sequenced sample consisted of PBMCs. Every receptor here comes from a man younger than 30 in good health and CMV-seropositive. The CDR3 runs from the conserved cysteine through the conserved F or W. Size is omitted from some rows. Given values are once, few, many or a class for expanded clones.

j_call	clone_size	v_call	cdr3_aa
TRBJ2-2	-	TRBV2	CASIWAEGSSGELFF
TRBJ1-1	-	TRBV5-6	CAGHRGPNTEAFF
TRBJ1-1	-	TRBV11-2	CASSQSGGSGTEAFF
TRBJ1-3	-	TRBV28	CASTWGVGLENSGNTIYF
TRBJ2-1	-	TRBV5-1	CASSLRTGMYNEQFF
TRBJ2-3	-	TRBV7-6	CASSLGLAGGDTQYF
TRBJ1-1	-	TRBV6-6	CASSTTPGQAIGAFF
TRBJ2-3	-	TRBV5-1	CASFTGTSGTDTQYF
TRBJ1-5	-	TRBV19	CAVRGQGKPQHF
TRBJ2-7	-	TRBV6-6	CASTQLRQAEADEQYF
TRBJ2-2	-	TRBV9	CASSAQQENTGELFF
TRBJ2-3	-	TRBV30	CAWSLPTGFTDTQYF
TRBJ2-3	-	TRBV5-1	CASSAGEAAGTQYF
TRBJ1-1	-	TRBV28	CASPPGLGASPEAFF
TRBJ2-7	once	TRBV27	CASSFGTSGKEQYF
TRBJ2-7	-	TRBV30	CAWSVSSGGYEQYF
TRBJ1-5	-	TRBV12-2	CASPQGEGQGFYSNQPQHF
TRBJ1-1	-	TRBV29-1	CSVEVNRDTEAFF
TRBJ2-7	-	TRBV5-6	CASSYAGVVQYF
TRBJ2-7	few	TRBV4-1	CASSQPYTGRGTYEQYF
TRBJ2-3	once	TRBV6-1	CASSGDYLRTQYF
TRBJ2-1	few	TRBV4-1	CASSQDPGLALVGGDNEQFF
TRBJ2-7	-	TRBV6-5	CASTSGQGANEQYF
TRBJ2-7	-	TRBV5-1	CASSLELAGGTYEQYF
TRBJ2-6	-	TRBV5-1	CASSPRASSSGANVLTF
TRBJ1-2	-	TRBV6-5	CASSSPTGAYGYTF
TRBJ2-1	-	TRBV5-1	CASSWTSGSLNEQFF
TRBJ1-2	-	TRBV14	CASSLWTGDYGYTF
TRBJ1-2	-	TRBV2	CASMDGQDPRSYTF
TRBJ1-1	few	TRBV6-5	CASRSLQGNTEAFF
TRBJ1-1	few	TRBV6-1	CASSSRQHTEAFF
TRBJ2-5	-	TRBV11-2	CASSSGQGEGPETQYF
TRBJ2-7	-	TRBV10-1	CASSGSGYEQYF
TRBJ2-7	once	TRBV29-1	CSAWGQGSYEQYF
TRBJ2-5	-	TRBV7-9	CSSSFQEETQYF
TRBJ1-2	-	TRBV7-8	CASSLDLTGGGYGYTF
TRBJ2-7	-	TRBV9	CASSLGQESTKEQYF
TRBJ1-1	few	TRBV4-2	CASSQRENTEAFF
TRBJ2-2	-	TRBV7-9	CASRIDYAANTGELFF
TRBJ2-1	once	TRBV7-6	CASSLTYHGGSYNEQFF
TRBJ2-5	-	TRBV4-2	CASSQARGQETQYF
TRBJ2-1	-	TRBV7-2	CASSLPGGPHRNEQFF
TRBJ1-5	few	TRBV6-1	CASSEASGQPQHF
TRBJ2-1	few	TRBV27	CASSFSDRGRRFYNEQFF
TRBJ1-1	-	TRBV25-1	CASRGWGGTEAFF
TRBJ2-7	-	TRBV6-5	CASSYSAGTGLYEQYF
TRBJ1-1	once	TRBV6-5	CASSSRGGLNTEAFF
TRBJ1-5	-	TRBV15	CATSTEGGNQPQHF
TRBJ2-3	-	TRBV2	CASTLTSGRATDTQYF
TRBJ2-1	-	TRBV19	CASSTTSGTYNEQFF
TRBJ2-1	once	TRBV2	CASTGTGKYNEQFF
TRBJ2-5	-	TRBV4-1	CASSQDSGIGETQYF
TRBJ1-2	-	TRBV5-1	CASSLVADEDYGYTF